This T cell receptor beta chain comes out of a study of low-dose radiotherapy and immunotherapy resistance in tumors (dated by TCRdb to the early 2020s). Regarding the research as a whole: Cohort 1 received 0.5 Gy per fraction every 2 weeks, with a prescribed total PTV dose of 6.5 Gy. Patients were given nivolumab as a 240 mg flat dose every two weeks and ipilimumab at 1 mg/kg every six weeks, with both drugs delivered intravenously. The trial did not randomize participants into treatment groups. Patients in Cohort 2 were given 1 Gy per fraction every two weeks, for a total of 13 Gy across 26 weeks. Every two weeks, patients got intravenous cyclophosphamide at 200 mg/m2, given one day ahead of each radiation and immunotherapy administration. Aspirin 300 mg was taken orally once daily by patients for four cycles, starting on cycle 1 day 1. Eight patients were included in the translational analysis: three from the first dose cohort and the first five from the second dose cohort.

The sample's time point label, decoded: before trial treatment. Donors were enrolled in RACIN, a single-arm phase I dose-escalation trial combining nivolumab, ipilimumab, aspirin, low-dose cyclophosphamide and low-dose radiotherapy. To be eligible, a patient needed to have an advanced solid tumor that was TIL-negative. This clonotype was recorded many times. Its binding antigen is unknown. Base quality data are lacking; no much larger clone is found one base away. Compared with germline, V lacks 6 bases and J lacks 5 bases; bases without a gene match: 9. Its CDR3 holds 13 amino acids, cysteine through phenylalanine. CDR3 DNA only is kept here, 39 bases in frame from base 1. As encoded in the germline V gene, CDR1 is SQVTM while CDR2 is ANQGSEA. Sequenced using an Illumina HiSeq 2500. First-strand cDNA was synthesized with Superscript III and a set of TRAV- and TRBV-specific primers, covering both TCRalpha and TCRbeta chains. TCRs were amplified with Phusion for around 18 PCR cycles using a constant-region primer together with the adapter attached to the V primers. Amplification of the isolated mRNA was done with the MessageAmp II aRNA Amplification Kit, which involved an approximately 15-hour in vitro transcription at 37 degrees C. The Dynabeads mRNA DIRECT Purification Kit was used to isolate the mRNA for TCR sequencing. A second roughly 23-cycle Phusion PCR added indexed Illumina adapters, and products were purified with AMPure XP beads. The paper's data handling went like this. Using custom Perl scripts, TCR sequences that encoded the same protein were pooled, out-of-frame sequences were dropped, and the abundance of each clonotype was calculated. Any TCR sequence supported by only a single read was excluded from analysis. The metrics used to describe the repertoires included Shannon entropy, Gini index, clonality, richness, and the frequency of TCRs shared between repertoires. TCRdb redid the processing of the public reads, applying fastp at Q25 and MiXCR, and retained in-frame beta chains. When rows share a CDR3 protein, they turn into one entry using the most common DNA and genes. For this entry, the V and J calls and clone size follow TCRdb and not the study's own pipeline. The sample profile shows 70,000 to 95,000 distinct CDR3 sequences; about a sixth of them were found once. Clones ranked in the top ten supply 2.8% of the sample.

Material: PBMCs, obtained before treatment. This receptor was identified in a male donor with prostate cancer. This receptor chain uses TRBV29-1 and TRBJ2-5, and TRBD2 matches 7 of the central bases. The sequence in DNA is TGCAGCGTGGGCGGGGGTGGGAAGGAGACCCAGTACTTC. The translation is CSVGGGGKETQYF.